This T cell receptor beta chain was obtained from a study of early T cells in non-severe SARS-CoV-2 infection. Study background: Chains were not paired, and sequencing was done on bulk RNA from unsorted whole blood. Regarding the study as a whole: VDJdb-based matching was biased toward anti-spike CD8 responses and missed private and CD4 specificities.

Germline V gene lookup returns CDR1 SEHNR and CDR2 FQNEAQ (reference sequence). V lost 11 bases and J lost 8; bases outside the gene matches: 13. This CDR3 is built from 13 residues. As part of library construction, unique molecular identifiers were attached to individual cDNA molecules. TCRdb re-derived calls from the 5' RACE reads in MiXCR, one entry per CDR3 protein. Of some 82,000 distinct CDR3 sequences in the sample, roughly 12% were seen once. The table lists this clonotype with a few counts. Its antigen is undetermined. This sequence was found in an adult who was a healthcare worker with PCR-confirmed SARS-CoV-2 infection or an uninfected control (not recorded which). V and J are TRBV7-9 and TRBJ2-3; 7 bases match TRBD2. Sequenced: whole blood. This CDR3 is CAGGGEPTFTQYF. The CDR3 DNA sequence: TGTGCCGGCGGGGGTGAGCCGACCTTTACGCAGTATTTT.